This T cell receptor (beta chain) derives from a study of beta chain features in type 1 diabetes. Study-wide results and caveats: All four CD4+ subsets from Type 1 diabetes patients carried moderately but significantly shorter TCRB CDR3s.

V lost 8 bases and J 6 bases, leaving 19 bases between the germline ends. The germline V gene encodes CDR1 ENHRY and CDR2 SYGVKD. The CDR3 contains 14 residues. This clone was found a few times. Its specificity is not known. TCRB transcripts that were expressed got sequenced, as all of the isolated RNA had been reverse transcribed. TCRdb's copy holds only in-frame clones and misses some; the assay was immunoSEQ multiplex PCR. This table has roughly 730,000 clones, about an eighth appearing once. This clonotype was obtained from a man aged 18 to 30 with type 1 diabetes. V gene TRBV10-3 combines with J gene TRBJ1-2, with D possibly TRBD1 on 5 matching bases. Sequenced sample: naive CD4+ T cells from blood. The CDR3 sequence: CAISAGQVRDGYTF. The CDR3 region has the DNA TGTGCCATCTCAGCAGGGCAGGTTCGGGATGGCTACACCTTC.